This T cell receptor beta chain was captured by sequencing in a study of blood T cell repertoires in COVID-19. Participant reports of clinical history set cohort assignment. TCRdb's table, derived via immunoSEQ multiplex PCR, lists solely in-frame clones and lacks some. This table holds 180,000 or so clones, over 80% found once. Germline V gene sequence: CDR1 LNHDA, CDR2 SQIVND (reference sequence). J gave up 6 bases and V 9 bases, and 0 bases lay outside the gene matches. CDR3 length: 11 residues. Sequencing input: PBMCs or T cells enriched from blood (not recorded which). This TCR was recovered from a woman between 55 and 75 years old who had recovered from COVID-19. V usage is TRBV19 and J usage is TRBJ1-2, with TRBD1 matching over 11 bases. The DNA of the CDR3 is TGTGCCAGGGACAGGGGGCATGGCTACACCTTC. Translation gives CARDRGHGYTF.